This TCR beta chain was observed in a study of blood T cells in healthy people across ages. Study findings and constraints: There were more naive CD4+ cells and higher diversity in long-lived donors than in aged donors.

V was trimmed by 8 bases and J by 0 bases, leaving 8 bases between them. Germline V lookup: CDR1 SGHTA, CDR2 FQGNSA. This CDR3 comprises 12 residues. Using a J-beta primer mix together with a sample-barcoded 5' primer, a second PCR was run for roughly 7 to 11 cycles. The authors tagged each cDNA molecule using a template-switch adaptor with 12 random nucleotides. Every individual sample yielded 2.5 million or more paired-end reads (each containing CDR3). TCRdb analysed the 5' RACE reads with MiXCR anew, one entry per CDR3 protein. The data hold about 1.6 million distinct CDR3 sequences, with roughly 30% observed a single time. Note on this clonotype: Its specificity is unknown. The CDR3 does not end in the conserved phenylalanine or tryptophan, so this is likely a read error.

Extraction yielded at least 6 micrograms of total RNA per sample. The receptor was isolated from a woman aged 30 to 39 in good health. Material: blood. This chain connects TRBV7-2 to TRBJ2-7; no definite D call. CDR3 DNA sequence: TGTGCCAGCGTTTCCCTCTCCTACGAGCAGTACTGC. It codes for CASVSLSYEQYC.